This TCR beta chain was sequenced during a study of blood T cell repertoires in COVID-19. Libraries were prepared by immunoSEQ multiplex PCR; TCRdb keeps only in-frame clonotypes and omits some of them. The table includes 80,000 or so clones, around 80% detected once. This clone has a single count. This TCR came from a man in his sixties with acute or convalescent COVID-19. The sample taken for sequencing was peripheral blood.

Written as DNA, the CDR3 is TGTGCCACCAGTAGACAGGGGGGCGAGACCCAGTACTTC. This gives the protein CATSRQGGETQYF. V is TRBV24-1 and J is TRBJ2-5, with 9 bases lining up with TRBD1. Trimming took 6 bases from V and 5 from J; bases not matched to a gene: 3. This CDR3 comprises 13 residues. CDR1 is KGHDR and CDR2 is SFDVKD in the germline V gene.